This is a list of T cell receptor beta chains from one sample in a study of metastatic and nonmetastatic thyroid tumors. TCRdb redid the clone calls on the PCR reads using MiXCR. Among 35,000 to 50,000 clones listed, 17% were seen once. The specimen was tumor tissue. The receptors come from a female donor with papillary thyroid cancer or a benign thyroid nodule (not recorded which). Some clones in this sample may be carry-over from other donors' samples. Each CDR3 is given with its conserved first and last residue. A D gene is named only where the DNA matches it firmly. A clone size is listed for some rows: how often the clone was seen (once, few, many), or a class if it is expanded.

size: NA; J: TRBJ2-1; V: TRBV11-2; D: NA; CDR3: CASSPPRVRSGYNEQFF; DNA: TGTGCCAGCAGCCCCCCCCGCGTGAGGTCAGGCTACAATGAGCAGTTCTTC
size: many; J: TRBJ1-1; V: TRBV7-2; D: NA; CDR3: CASSLRQGRQSEAFF; DNA: TGTGCCAGCAGCTTAAGGCAAGGTCGGCAAAGCGAAGCTTTCTTT
size: NA; J: TRBJ2-1; V: TRBV6-1; D: NA; CDR3: CARQQGLSSYNEQFF; DNA: TGTGCCAGACAGCAGGGGCTAAGCTCCTACAATGAGCAGTTCTTC
size: many; J: TRBJ1-2; V: TRBV12-3/TRBV12-4; D: TRBD1; CDR3: CASSLTGGNYGYTF; DNA: TGTGCCAGCAGTTTAACAGGGGGAAACTATGGCTACACCTTC
size: NA; J: TRBJ1-2; V: TRBV20-1; D: NA; CDR3: CSARGRGGGQTF; DNA: TGCAGTGCTAGGGGCAGGGGCGGTGGCCAAACCTTC
size: many; J: TRBJ2-1; V: TRBV7-9; D: NA; CDR3: CASSRPLNYNEQFF; DNA: TGTGCCAGCAGCCGCCCGCTAAATTACAATGAGCAGTTCTTC
size: NA; J: TRBJ2-2; V: TRBV5-1; D: NA; CDR3: CAISLVPCTNTGELFF; DNA: TGCGCCATCAGCTTGGTTCCGTGTACGAACACCGGGGAGCTGTTTTTT
size: many; J: TRBJ1-2; V: TRBV7-2; D: TRBD1; CDR3: CASSFGDRVYGYTF; DNA: TGTGCCAGCAGCTTCGGCGACAGGGTCTATGGCTACACCTTC
size: many; J: TRBJ2-5; V: TRBV9; D: TRBD2; CDR3: CASSVDSGRGETQYF; DNA: TGTGCCAGCAGCGTAGATAGCGGGAGGGGAGAGACCCAGTACTTC
size: many; J: TRBJ2-3; V: TRBV20-1; D: NA; CDR3: CSARDDTDTQYF; DNA: TGCAGTGCTAGAGATGACACAGATACGCAGTATTTT
size: many; J: TRBJ1-5; V: TRBV9; D: NA; CDR3: CASSVAGSNQPQHF; DNA: TGTGCCAGCAGCGTAGCTGGGAGCAATCAGCCCCAGCATTTT
size: many; J: TRBJ2-5; V: TRBV28; D: NA; CDR3: CASRPRPPGRETQYF; DNA: TGTGCCAGCAGACCCCGACCGCCAGGGAGGGAGACCCAGTACTTC
size: many; J: TRBJ2-3; V: TRBV18; D: TRBD1; CDR3: CASSRGQGADTQYF; DNA: TGTGCCAGCTCAAGAGGACAGGGGGCAGATACGCAGTATTTT
size: many; J: TRBJ1-6; V: TRBV20-1; D: TRBD1; CDR3: CSAPGTGDNSPLHF; DNA: TGCAGTGCACCCGGGACAGGTGATAATTCACCCCTCCACTTT